These 18 T cell receptor beta chains were all obtained from the same sample, sequenced in a study of OX40 agonist ivuxolimab in advanced cancers. Sequencing was performed with immunoSEQ multiplex PCR; in TCRdb, only in-frame clones are kept and a portion is missing. The data contain fewer than 90,000 clones, 88% of them singletons. The sample here was CD4+ or CD8+ T cells sorted from blood, taken in a trial of the OX40 agonist ivuxolimab. These receptors were collected from an adult with an advanced solid tumor such as melanoma, head and neck, liver or kidney cancer.

The chain carries TRBV5-4 and TRBJ2-5, with 7 bases aligning to TRBD1. V gave up 2 bases and J gave up 5 bases; unmatched junction bases: 3. Germline V gives CDR1 SGHNT, CDR2 YYREEE (reference sequence). The CDR3 has 13 residues. This CDR3 reads CASSLGGEETQYF. As DNA, the CDR3 is TGTGCCAGCAGCTTAGGGGGCGAGGAGACCCAGTACTTC.

This clone appeared a single time. V gene TRBV7-2 combines with J gene TRBJ2-7; possible D gene TRBD2, 6 bases. Trimming removed 6 bases at V and 3 bases at J, with 12 bases between. The CDR3 spans 13 residues. In germline, CDR1 is SGHTA, CDR2 FQGNSA. CDR3 coding DNA: TGTGCCAGCAGACCGGGACTGAACTACGAGCAGTACTTC. Its translation: CASRPGLNYEQYF.

The chain carries TRBV6-5 and TRBJ2-2; weak D call: TRBD2 (5 bases). Trimming removed 4 bases from V and 0 bases from J, with 12 bases in between. CDR1 and CDR2 from the germline V gene are MNHEY and SVGAGI. The CDR3 extends over 16 amino acids. The CDR3 sequence: CASSLLFSANTGELFF. The CDR3 DNA reads as TGTGCCAGCAGTTTACTCTTTAGCGCGAACACCGGGGAGCTGTTTTTT.

The chain has TRBV6-5 and TRBJ1-1; D is perhaps TRBD1 (6 bases). This CDR3 has 13 amino acids. V was shortened by 6 bases and J by 3 bases, with 11 bases between the two germline ends. Germline loops: CDR1 MNHEY, CDR2 SVGAGI. CDR3 sequence: CASSRQDHTEAFF. The CDR3 nucleotides read TGTGCCAGCAGCCGACAGGACCACACTGAAGCTTTCTTT.

The V and J genes are TRBV28 and TRBJ2-3, with TRBD2 matching 8 bases. Germline lookup yields CDR1 MDHEN and CDR2 SYDVKM. This CDR3 has 16 amino acids. V gave up 7 bases and J gave up 2 bases; unmatched junction bases: 11. CDR3: CASKDPQREYTDTQYF. For the CDR3, the DNA is TGTGCCAGCAAGGACCCCCAGCGGGAGTACACAGATACGCAGTATTTT.

The chain is built from TRBV19 and TRBJ2-5; weak D call: TRBD1 (5 bases). This CDR3 is 13 amino acids long. Trimming shortened V by 3 bases and J by 5 bases, and 10 bases separated the two germline ends. The germline CDR1 and CDR2 sequences are LNHDA and SQIVND (reference sequence). The chain's CDR3 is CASSMGRVETQYF. DNA for the CDR3: TGTGCCAGTAGTATGGGCAGGGTCGAGACCCAGTACTTC.

This chain joins TRBV6-5 and TRBJ2-3; the D call may be TRBD1 or TRBD2 (5 bases each). This CDR3 contains 13 residues. The germline V and J ends were trimmed by 5 bases and 4 bases, with 10 bases remaining between them. The germline CDR1 and CDR2 sequences are MNHEY and SVGAGI. As DNA, the CDR3 is TGTGCCAGCAGTAACCGGGACCCAGATACGCAGTATTTT. This gives the protein CASSNRDPDTQYF.

The chain is built from TRBV14 and TRBJ2-2; the D is unclear. Germline V CDR1 and CDR2: SGHDN, FVKESK. Between the trimmed V and J ends, which lost 4 bases and 0 bases, there was a span of 6 bases. The CDR3 totals 14 residues. DNA of the CDR3: TGTGCCAGCAGCCGACGTTCGAACACCGGGGAGCTGTTTTTT. It is translated as CASSRRSNTGELFF.

The chain couples TRBV27 to TRBJ2-2; D perhaps matches TRBD1 (6 bases). The CDR3 runs to 14 residues. Trimming took off 4 bases at V and 6 bases at J, with 12 bases between the two ends. Germline V gene data show CDR1 as MNHEY and CDR2 as SMNVEV (reference sequence). In DNA form, the CDR3 reads TGTGCCAGCAGTTGGGGGCGGAGCGCCGGGGAGCTGTTTTTT. This encodes CASSWGRSAGELFF.

Points on this clone: In the same sample, other DNA sequences code for this CDR3. This sequence joins TRBV5-1 and TRBJ2-3, with a weak D call TRBD1 (6 bases). Germline CDR1 SGHRS, CDR2 YFSETQ. V was pared by 4 bases and J by 2 bases, with 14 bases between. This CDR3 has 15 residues. CDR3 amino acids: CASSPGQLLTDTQYF. The CDR3, as DNA: TGCGCCAGCAGCCCTGGACAGCTTCTCACAGATACGCAGTATTTT.

The chain recombines TRBV29-1 with TRBJ2-7; a possible D gene is TRBD2 (6 bases). Germline CDR1 reads SQVTM; CDR2 reads ANQGSEA. Trimming shortened V by 5 bases and J by 1 base, and 21 bases separated the two germline ends. The CDR3 runs to 16 residues. CDR3 in amino acids: CSVRGTVAAMSYEQYF. DNA of the CDR3: TGCAGCGTTCGTGGGACGGTAGCGGCGATGTCCTACGAGCAGTACTTC.

J is TRBJ2-1 and V is TRBV11-3; D could derive from TRBD1 or TRBD2 (6 bases each). V gave up 5 bases and J gave up 2 bases, with 10 bases separating them. This CDR3 spans 14 amino acids. CDR1 is SGHNT, CDR2 YENEEA, per germline. Here the CDR3 reads CASSLGGPYNEQFF. The CDR3 coding sequence is TGTGCCAGCAGCCTAGGGGGGCCCTACAATGAGCAGTTCTTC.

This clone has only a few counts. This sequence joins TRBV6-6 and TRBJ2-7; 9 bases map to TRBD2. J lost 4 bases, V lost 0 bases, and 4 bases had no gene match. Germline lookup yields CDR1 MNHNY and CDR2 SVGAGI (reference sequence). The length of the CDR3 is 15 residues. CDR3 residues: CASSYSLLAGYEQYF. The CDR3 nucleotides are TGTGCCAGCAGTTACTCTTTGCTAGCGGGATACGAGCAGTACTTC.

This clone was found once. The rearrangement uses TRBV6-6 and TRBJ2-7, with D perhaps matching TRBD1 (5 bases). V was trimmed by 5 bases and J by 3 bases, leaving 8 bases between them. Germline CDR1 and CDR2: MNHNY and SVGAGI (reference sequence). The CDR3 is 12 amino acids. CDR3 sequence (DNA): TGTGCCAGCAGTGGCGACAGCTACGAGCAGTACTTC. Its translation is CASSGDSYEQYF.

The chain has TRBV7-3 and TRBJ2-7; D unclear. The CDR3 consists of 12 residues. V was pared by 4 bases and J by 4 bases, with 8 bases between. CDR1 and CDR2 from the germline V gene are SGHTA and FQGTGA. In nucleotides, the CDR3 is TGTGCCAGCAGCTCCGACGGTTACGAGCAGTACTTC. The encoded protein is CASSSDGYEQYF.

For the CDR3, the DNA is TGTGCCAGCAGCCAAGTCCCATTTGGGGCCAACGTCCTGACTTTC. Translating gives CASSQVPFGANVLTF. This chain links TRBV4-2 with TRBJ2-6; D remains ambiguous. Germline V gives CDR1 LGHNA, CDR2 YNFKEQ. This CDR3 region has 15 residues. The V end lost 1 base, the J end lost 3 bases, and 7 bases lay between the germline ends.

This clone showed up just once. The chain joins TRBV21-1 to TRBJ2-7; the table calls TRBD2, which could not be checked here. TRBV21-1 has pseudogene status. This CDR3 comprises 18 residues. CDR3 nucleotides: TGTGCCAGCGCCGGACTAGCGGGAGCCCGTTTAGGGTCCTACGAGCAGTACTTC. The encoded protein is CASAGLAGARLGSYEQYF.

This clone appeared once. CDR3 region: CASSPGRAEAFF. Here the CDR3 DNA reads TGTGCCAGCAGCCCGGGGAGGGCTGAAGCTTTCTTT. The V gene is TRBV6-5, the J gene TRBJ1-1, with unresolved D. Germline CDR1 is MNHEY and CDR2 is SVGAGI. This CDR3 contains 12 residues. The V end lost 6 bases, the J end lost 6 bases, and 11 bases lay between the germline ends.